The rows below give T cell receptor beta chains drawn from one sample of a study of breast tumors, draining lymph nodes, adjacent tissues. TCRdb ran MiXCR on the multiplex PCR reads and lists one entry per CDR3 protein. This table has about 150,000 distinct CDR3 sequences, 32% appearing once. Sequences were obtained from axillary lymph node tissue. All receptors derive from a female donor with breast cancer. Some clones in this sample may be carry-over from other donors' samples. Each CDR3 is given with its conserved first and last residue. A D gene is named only where the DNA matches it firmly. Size is stated for part of the rows, as once, few or many counts, or as a class when the clone is expanded.

>TRBJ1-2|many|NA|TRBV15
CATSRDSGGWAGYTF
TGTGCCACCAGCAGAGATTCCGGAGGCTGGGCTGGCTACACCTTC
>TRBJ2-2|many|TRBD2|TRBV12-3/TRBV12-4
CASRKNTFGGSGELFF
TGTGCCAGCCGAAAAAATACGTTCGGGGGGAGCGGGGAGCTGTTTTTT
>TRBJ1-2|many|NA|TRBV5-1
CASSPGSGTFGYTF
TGCGCCAGCAGCCCTGGTTCAGGGACGTTTGGCTACACCTTC
>TRBJ1-2|many|TRBD1|TRBV6-6
CASSHPGQGNGYTF
TGTGCCAGCAGTCACCCGGGACAGGGTAATGGCTACACCTTC
>TRBJ2-5|many|NA|TRBV18
CASSPGVGETQYF
TGTGCCAGCTCACCAGGGGTCGGGGAGACCCAGTACTTC
>TRBJ2-1|NA|NA|TRBV28
CASIPSGIGRNEQFF
TGTGCCAGCATTCCGAGTGGAATTGGTCGGAATGAGCAGTTCTTC
>TRBJ2-3|many|TRBD2|TRBV7-2
CASSYGGTSGGASDTQYF
TGTGCCAGCAGCTACGGCGGGACTAGCGGGGGGGCTAGTGATACGCAGTATTTT
>TRBJ1-1|NA|NA|TRBV19
CASSKWGLGDTEAFF
TGTGCCAGTAGTAAATGGGGGCTCGGGGACACTGAAGCTTTCTTT
>TRBJ2-2|NA|TRBD1|TRBV25-1
CASSFPGGPTGELFF
TGTGCCAGCAGTTTTCCAGGGGGACCCACCGGGGAGCTGTTTTTT
>TRBJ2-2|many|TRBD1|TRBV4-3
CASSQDGTGVAGELFF
TGCGCCAGCAGCCAAGATGGGACAGGGGTCGCCGGGGAGCTGTTTTTT
>TRBJ2-3|many|TRBD2|TRBV7-3
CASSLIRRGGTDTQYF
TGTGCCAGCAGCTTAATCCGGCGGGGGGGCACAGATACGCAGTATTTT
>TRBJ1-2|NA|NA|TRBV6-4
CASKDIDKNTEARPDLRGYTF
TGTGCCAGCAAAGACATTGACAAGAACACTGAAGCTAGGCCTGACCTTAGGGGCTACACCTTC
>TRBJ1-6|NA|NA|TRBV7-9
CASSPSAQNSPLHF
TGTGCCAGCAGCCCGTCGGCGCAGAATTCACCCCTCCACTTT
>TRBJ1-2|many|NA|TRBV7-6
CASSPQAHYGYTF
TGTGCCAGCAGCCCCCAGGCCCACTATGGCTACACCTTC
>TRBJ2-7|many|NA|TRBV30
CAWTGSTYEQYF
TGTGCCTGGACGGGCAGCACCTACGAGCAGTACTTC
>TRBJ2-2|NA|NA|TRBV6-5
CATSSGPGELFF
TGTGCCACCTCCTCGGGGCCCGGGGAGCTGTTTTTT
>TRBJ2-5|NA|TRBD2|TRBV28
CASRIPGGGQETQYF
TGTGCCAGCAGGATACCGGGGGGGGGCCAAGAGACCCAGTACTTC
>TRBJ1-5|NA|NA|TRBV6-1
CASRKGTGKPQPQHF
TGTGCCAGCAGGAAGGGCACAGGGAAGCCTCAGCCCCAGCATTTT
>TRBJ1-3|NA|TRBD1|TRBV15
CATSRATGGSGNTIYF
TGTGCCACCAGCAGAGCTACAGGGGGCTCTGGAAACACCATATATTTT
>TRBJ2-3|many|TRBD1|TRBV6-2/TRBV6-3
CASSYPRPGQGSTDTQYF
TGTGCCAGCAGTTACCCCCGACCGGGACAGGGAAGCACAGATACGCAGTATTTT
>TRBJ1-3|many|NA|TRBV4-2
CASSQVGGSGNTIYF
TGTGCCAGCAGCCAAGTGGGCGGGAGCGGAAACACCATATATTTT
>TRBJ2-5|many|TRBD1|TRBV9
CASSVGGGQGRETQYF
TGTGCCAGCAGCGTAGGAGGGGGACAGGGTCGAGAGACCCAGTACTTC
>TRBJ1-5|many|TRBD1|TRBV15
CATSTRDRLNQPQHF
TGTGCCACCAGCACACGGGACAGACTTAATCAGCCCCAGCATTTT
>TRBJ2-3|NA|TRBD2|TRBV7-9
CASSLGTSGGSTDTQYF
TGTGCCAGCAGCTTAGGGACTAGCGGGGGGAGCACAGATACGCAGTATTTT
>TRBJ2-7|many|NA|TRBV5-1
CASSPLLSQGEQYF
TGCGCCAGCAGCCCCCTACTTAGCCAGGGCGAGCAGTACTTC
>TRBJ1-4|many|NA|TRBV4-1
CASSQPDREVEKLFF
TGCGCCAGCAGCCAACCAGACCGGGAGGTGGAAAAACTGTTTTTT